This TCR beta chain was sequenced during a study of T-cell memory formation after mild COVID-19. TCRdb ran MiXCR on the 5' RACE reads and lists one entry per CDR3 protein. The profile shows over 350,000 distinct CDR3 sequences, approximately 25% of them singletons. This clonotype was observed a handful of times. The CDR3 loop spans 12 amino acids. CDR1 is ENHRY and CDR2 is SYGVKD in the germline V gene. V shed 8 bases and J shed 4 bases, with 9 bases lying between them. This receptor was identified in an adult woman who had mild COVID-19 (a few samples of this study predate the infection). Cell type and time point are not known. The sample comprised PBMCs or a T cell subset sorted from them (not recorded which). This sequence joins TRBV10-3 and TRBJ2-1, with D perhaps matching TRBD1 (5 bases). The CDR3: CAIYDRYNEQFF. CDR3 DNA: TGTGCCATCTACGACAGATACAATGAGCAGTTCTTC.